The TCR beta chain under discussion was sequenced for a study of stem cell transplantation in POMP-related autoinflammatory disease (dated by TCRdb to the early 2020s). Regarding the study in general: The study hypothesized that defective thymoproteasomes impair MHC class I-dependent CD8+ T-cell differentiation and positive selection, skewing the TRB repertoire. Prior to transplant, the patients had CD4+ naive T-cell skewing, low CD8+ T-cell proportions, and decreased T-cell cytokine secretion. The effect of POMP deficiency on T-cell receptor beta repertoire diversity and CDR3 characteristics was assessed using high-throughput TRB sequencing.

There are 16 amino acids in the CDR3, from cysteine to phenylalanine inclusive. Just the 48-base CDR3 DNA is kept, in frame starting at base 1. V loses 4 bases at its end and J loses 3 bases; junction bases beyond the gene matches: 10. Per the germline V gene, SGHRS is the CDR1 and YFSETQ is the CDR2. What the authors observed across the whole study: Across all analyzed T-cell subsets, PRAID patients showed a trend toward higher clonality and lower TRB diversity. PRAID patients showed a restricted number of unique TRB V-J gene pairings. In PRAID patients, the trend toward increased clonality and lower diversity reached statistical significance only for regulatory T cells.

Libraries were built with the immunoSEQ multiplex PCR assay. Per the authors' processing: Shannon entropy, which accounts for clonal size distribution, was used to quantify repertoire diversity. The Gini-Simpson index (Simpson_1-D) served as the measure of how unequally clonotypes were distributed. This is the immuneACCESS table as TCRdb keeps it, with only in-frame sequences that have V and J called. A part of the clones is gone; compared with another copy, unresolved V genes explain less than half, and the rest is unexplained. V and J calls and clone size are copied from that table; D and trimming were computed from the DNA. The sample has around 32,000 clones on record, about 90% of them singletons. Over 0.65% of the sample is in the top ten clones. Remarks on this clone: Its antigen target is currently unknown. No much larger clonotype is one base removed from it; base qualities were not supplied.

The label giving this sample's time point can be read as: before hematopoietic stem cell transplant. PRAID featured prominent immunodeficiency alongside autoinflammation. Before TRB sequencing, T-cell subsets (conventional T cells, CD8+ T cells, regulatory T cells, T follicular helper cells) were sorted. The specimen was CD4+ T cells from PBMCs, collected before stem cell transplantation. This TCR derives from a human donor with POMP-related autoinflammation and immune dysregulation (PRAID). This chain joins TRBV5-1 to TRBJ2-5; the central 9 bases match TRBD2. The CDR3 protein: CASSDRPGLAEETQYF. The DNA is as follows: TGCGCCAGCAGCGATAGACCGGGACTAGCAGAAGAGACCCAGTACTTC. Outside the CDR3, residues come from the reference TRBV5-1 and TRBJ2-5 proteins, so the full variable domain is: KAGVTQTPRYLIKTRGQQVTLSCSPISGHRSVSWYQQTPGQGLQFLFEYFSETQRNKGNFPGRFSGRQFSNSRSEMNVSTLELGDSALYLCASSDRPGLAEETQYFGPGTRLLVL.